Following are 15 T cell receptor beta chains from one sample sequenced in a study of blood T cell repertoires in COVID-19. Using immunoSEQ multiplex PCR, the repertoire was profiled, and TCRdb retains in-frame clones only, with some absent. The repertoire holds under 100,000 clones, with approximately 80% as singletons. Sequencing input: peripheral blood. These receptors all stem from a woman aged 40 to 50 with active or convalescent COVID-19.

The chain is built from TRBV27 and TRBJ1-2; 9 bases map to TRBD1. The ends lost 6 bases at V and 8 bases at J; junction bases unmatched: 10. CDR3 length equals 14 residues. Germline CDR1 MNHEY, CDR2 SMNVEV (reference sequence). CDR3 sequence: CASRPQDRGRGYTF. CDR3 nucleotides: TGTGCCAGCAGACCCCAGGACAGGGGTAGGGGCTACACCTTC.

This CDR3 is CASSVSRQGGLNSPLHF. For the CDR3, the DNA is TGTGCCAGCAGCGTCTCACGCCAGGGCGGCCTTAATTCACCCCTCCACTTT. The rearrangement joins TRBV9 to TRBJ1-6; D is perhaps TRBD1 (5 bases). The V gene's germline CDR1 is SGDLS and CDR2 YYNGEE. The CDR3 consists of 17 residues. Trimming shortened V by 2 bases and J by 6 bases, and 18 bases separated the two germline ends.

The CDR3 reads CASSSGTVGGYTF. In DNA form, the CDR3 reads TGTGCCAGCAGCTCCGGGACAGTAGGTGGCTACACCTTC. J is TRBJ1-2 and V is TRBV12-3 or TRBV12-4; 7 bases align to TRBD1. The V segment lost 6 bases and the J segment 7 bases; nucleotides outside the gene matches: 8. CDR3 length: 13 amino acids.

J is TRBJ2-3 and V is TRBV4-3; D is perhaps TRBD1 (5 bases). Germline CDR1 reads LGHNA; CDR2 reads YSLEER. There are 13 residues in the CDR3. V was pared by 5 bases and J by 4 bases, with 10 bases between. CDR3: CASSVQGADTQYF. Written as DNA, the CDR3 is TGCGCCAGCAGCGTACAAGGGGCAGATACGCAGTATTTT.

The chain joins TRBV7-6 to TRBJ2-7; D is perhaps TRBD1 (6 bases). Germline-derived CDR1 and CDR2 are SGHVS and FNYEAQ. CDR3 length: 15 residues. Trimming pared 1 base from V and 2 bases from J, leaving 12 bases between. CDR3 sequence: CASSLGTGTAYEQYF. The CDR3 bases are TGTGCCAGCAGCTTAGGCACAGGGACGGCCTACGAGCAGTACTTC.

The table lists this clone with a count of one. The genes are TRBV19 and TRBJ2-3; TRBD1 matches at 8 bases. The CDR3 length is 16 residues. V trimming: 5 bases; J trimming: 0 bases; junction bases outside the gene matches: 7. CDR1 and CDR2 (germline): LNHDA, SQIVND (reference sequence). CDR3 protein: CASSSTGGPSTDTQYF. CDR3 DNA: TGTGCCAGTAGTTCCACAGGGGGGCCTAGCACAGATACGCAGTATTTT.

V and J are TRBV4-3 and TRBJ2-2; TRBD2 matches at 16 bases. Germline values: CDR1 LGHNA, CDR2 YSLEER. This CDR3 has 19 amino acids. The V gene end was trimmed by 2 bases and the J gene end by 4 bases; junction bases not matched to a gene: 7. The CDR3, as DNA: TGCGCCAGCAGCCAACAGGGACTAGCGGGAGGGGCTGGCACCGGGGAGCTGTTTTTT. Translation: CASSQQGLAGGAGTGELFF.

The J gene is TRBJ1-2, the V gene TRBV28; D is perhaps TRBD1 (6 bases). CDR1 and CDR2 from the germline V gene are MDHEN and SYDVKM. The CDR3 contains 15 residues. Between the trimmed V and J ends, which lost 4 bases and 5 bases, there was a span of 17 bases. Written as DNA, the CDR3 is TGTGCCAGCAGTTCCGGGACACCCATCTATTATGGCTACACCTTC. Its protein is CASSSGTPIYYGYTF.

The chain couples TRBV7-2 to TRBJ2-2; TRBD2 agrees at 8 bases. Germline trimming cut 8 bases from V and 2 bases from J; bases unmatched to any gene: 4. Germline V gene data show CDR1 as SGHTA and CDR2 as FQGNSA. The CDR3 is 14 amino acids. The CDR3 nucleotides read TGTGCCAGCCGACTAGCGACCAACACCGGGGAGCTGTTTTTT. Translating it yields CASRLATNTGELFF.

This clone was observed a few times. The rearrangement joins TRBV6-5 to TRBJ1-6; the match to TRBD1 covers 10 bases. The CDR3 has 16 amino acids. CDR1 and CDR2 from the germline V gene are MNHEY and SVGAGI. The trim removed 2 bases at V and 7 bases at J, leaving 5 bases unmatched. The CDR3 loop is CASSYASGQGNSPLHF. CDR3 in DNA: TGTGCCAGCAGTTACGCGTCGGGACAGGGGAATTCACCCCTCCACTTT.

V is TRBV14 and J is TRBJ2-3, with D possibly matching TRBD2 (6 bases). The CDR3 runs to 15 residues. V was pared by 4 bases and J by 2 bases, with 13 bases between. Germline CDR1 is SGHDN and CDR2 is FVKESK. CDR3 amino acids: CASSLGGSDTDTQYF. Here the CDR3 DNA reads TGTGCCAGCAGCCTCGGAGGGTCAGACACAGATACGCAGTATTTT.

The V call is TRBV28, the J call TRBJ2-5, with TRBD2 matching over 11 bases. V lost 4 bases and J lost 0; bases outside the gene matches: 1. The germline CDR1 and CDR2 sequences are MDHEN and SYDVKM. The CDR3 covers 15 residues. Here the CDR3 DNA reads TGTGCCAGCAGTTCGACTAGCGGGAACCAAGAGACCCAGTACTTC. Residues: CASSSTSGNQETQYF. Complete variable domain (other parts from reference TRBV28 and TRBJ2-5): DVKVTQSSRYLVKRTGEKVFLECVQDMDHENMFWYRQDPGLGLRLIYFSYDVKMKEKGDIPEGYSVSREKKERFSLILESASTNQTSMYLCASSSTSGNQETQYFGPGTRLLVL.

This clone came up a few times. This sequence joins TRBV9 and TRBJ1-5, with D uncertain. The CDR3 totals 14 residues. Germline CDR1 SGDLS, CDR2 YYNGEE. The V gene lost 3 bases and the J gene lost 6 bases, with 13 bases spanning the gap. The CDR3 region has the DNA TGTGCCAGCAGCGCGCGGGGTGAGAGTCAGCCCCAGCATTTT. Residues: CASSARGESQPQHF. The variable domain in full, with the rest retrieved from reference TRBV9 and TRBJ1-5, is DSGVTQTPKHLITATGQRVTLRCSPRSGDLSVYWYQQSLDQGLQFLIQYYNGEERAKGNILERFSAQQFPDLHSELNLSSLELGDSALYFCASSARGESQPQHFGDGTRLSIL.

The J gene is TRBJ2-3, the V gene TRBV6-2 or TRBV6-3; 12 nucleotides line up with TRBD2. Germline-derived CDR1 and CDR2 are MNHEY and SVGEGT. This CDR3 has 17 residues. The junction had 5 bases not matched to a gene; V was cut back by 2 bases and J by 2 bases. The CDR3: CASSYVLAGGHTDTQYF. The CDR3 DNA reads as TGTGCCAGCAGTTACGTCCTAGCGGGGGGGCACACAGATACGCAGTATTTT.

This chain joins TRBV29-1 and TRBJ1-2; D is undetermined. CDR1 is SQVTM, CDR2 ANQGSEA, per germline. The CDR3 spans 15 residues. Trimming took 7 bases from V and 2 from J, leaving 20 bases between them. The CDR3: CSAPHPGLGNYGYTF. The CDR3 nucleotides read TGCAGCGCACCTCACCCGGGGTTGGGGAACTATGGCTACACCTTC.